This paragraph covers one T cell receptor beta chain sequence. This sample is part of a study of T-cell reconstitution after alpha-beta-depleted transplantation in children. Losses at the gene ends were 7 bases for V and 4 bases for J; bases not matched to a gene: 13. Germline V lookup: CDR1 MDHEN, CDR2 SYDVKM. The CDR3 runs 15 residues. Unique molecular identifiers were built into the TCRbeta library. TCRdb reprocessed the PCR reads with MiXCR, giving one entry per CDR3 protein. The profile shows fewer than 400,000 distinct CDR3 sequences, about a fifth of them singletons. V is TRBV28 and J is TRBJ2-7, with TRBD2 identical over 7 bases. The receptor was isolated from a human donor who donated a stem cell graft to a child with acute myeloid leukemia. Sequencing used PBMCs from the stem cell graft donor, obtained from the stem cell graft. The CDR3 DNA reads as TGTGCCAGCAACTCCCCTAGCGGAAGTATGTACGAGCAGTACTTC. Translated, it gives CASNSPSGSMYEQYF.